This T cell receptor beta chain originates from a study of blood T cell repertoires in COVID-19. Study as a whole: PBMCs, B-cell-depleted T cells, or T cells provided the cDNA or gDNA that made up the material.

The Seattle patients, enrolled during active infection, were followed longitudinally. Per the original data handling: It was from reference gene primer amplification that nucleated cell counts were estimated. The protocol was immunoSEQ multiplex PCR, while the TCRdb copy is restricted to in-frame clones and leaves out a portion. The DNA gave D and trimming, while V, J and clone size come from that table. The repertoire consists of approximately 120,000 clones, with about 85% occurring once and the leading ten covering 2.5% to 3.5%. V lost 4 bases, J lost 8 bases, and 21 bases lay in between. CDR3 length: 16 residues. Germline values: CDR1 KGHSH, CDR2 LQKENI.

The source is a woman older than 75 with COVID-19, enrolled during active disease. The sequenced material came from peripheral blood. The chain recombines TRBV18 with TRBJ2-1; D is possibly TRBD2 (6 bases). Here the CDR3 reads CASSQYRDSWGDEQFF. CDR3 sequence (DNA): TGTGCCAGCTCACAGTATCGGGACTCCTGGGGCGATGAGCAGTTCTTC.